This is a list of T cell receptor beta chains from one sample in a study of shared clonotypes between healthy human individuals. Profiling relied on immunoSEQ multiplex PCR, and the TCRdb table lists in-frame clones only, not all of them. The sample records some 1,100,000 clones, roughly 74% being singletons. Sequenced input: memory CD4+ T cells from PBMCs. Every receptor here comes from a man aged 18 to 29 in good health. Some clones in this sample may be carry-over from other donors' samples. Each CDR3 is given with its conserved first and last residue. D genes are given only for firm matches. Clone sizes are given selectively: once, few, many, or a class where the clone is expanded.

>-|TRBV11-2|TRBD2|TRBJ2-1
CASSFGLAAYNEQFF
TGTGCCAGCAGCTTCGGACTAGCGGCGTACAATGAGCAGTTCTTC
>few|TRBV10-3|-|TRBJ1-1
CAISESGGHTEAFF
TGTGCCATCAGTGAGTCGGGGGGGCACACTGAAGCTTTCTTT
>-|TRBV5-1|-|TRBJ2-7
CASTEVTDSYEQYF
TGCGCCAGCACGGAAGTCACAGATTCCTACGAGCAGTACTTC
>-|TRBV12-5|TRBD2|TRBJ2-3
CASGLLLAGGTDTQYF
TGTGCTAGTGGTTTGCTTCTAGCGGGAGGCACAGATACGCAGTATTTT
>-|TRBV5-1|TRBD1|TRBJ1-4
CASSFQGASNEKLFF
TGCGCCAGCAGCTTCCAGGGGGCATCTAATGAAAAACTGTTTTTT
>-|TRBV5-1|-|TRBJ2-3
CASSPTGSSADTQYF
TGCGCCAGCAGTCCCACCGGGAGTTCGGCAGATACGCAGTATTTT
>-|TRBV6-1|-|TRBJ2-4
CASSVDLTRRPNIQYF
TGTGCCAGCAGTGTCGATTTGACTAGAAGGCCAAACATTCAGTACTTC
>-|TRBV28|-|TRBJ1-4
CASTRATAGEKLFF
TGTGCCAGCACCCGCGCGACCGCAGGGGAAAAACTGTTTTTT
>-|TRBV25-1|TRBD2|TRBJ2-3
CASRGQGGLAGGSTQYF
TGTGCCAGTAGGGGACAGGGAGGTCTAGCGGGAGGATCTACGCAGTATTTT
>-|TRBV29-1|TRBD1|TRBJ1-1
CSVKQGKELEAFF
TGCAGCGTAAAACAGGGGAAGGAATTGGAAGCTTTCTTT
>-|TRBV27|-|TRBJ2-6
CASSRGAGTGANVLTF
TGTGCCAGCAGTCGGGGAGCAGGCACCGGGGCCAACGTCCTGACTTTC
>-|TRBV19|TRBD1|TRBJ2-3
CATRQGADTQYF
TGTGCCACCAGACAGGGCGCAGATACGCAGTATTTT
>-|TRBV28|TRBD2|TRBJ2-7
CASSLNLGGGKGYEQYF
TGTGCCAGCAGCCTAAATCTCGGGGGGGGCAAAGGGTACGAGCAGTACTTC
>few|TRBV5-1|TRBD2|TRBJ2-5
CASRQSGTSFETQYF
TGCGCCAGCAGGCAGTCCGGGACTAGCTTCGAGACCCAGTACTTC
>-|TRBV4-3|-|TRBJ1-6
CASSQDEVPYNSPLHF
TGCGCCAGCAGCCAAGATGAGGTTCCCTATAATTCACCCCTCCACTTT
>-|TRBV4-2|TRBD2|TRBJ2-7
CASSRKVPGGLAGGFDEQYF
TGTGCCAGCAGCCGGAAAGTCCCCGGGGGGCTAGCGGGAGGGTTTGACGAGCAGTACTTC
>-|TRBV7-3|TRBD2|TRBJ2-2
CASSSSPSGRSRGELFF
TGTGCCAGCAGCTCAAGCCCTAGCGGGAGGTCCCGCGGGGAGCTGTTTTTT
>few|TRBV6-5|TRBD2|TRBJ2-1
CASSYSIGLATEQFF
TGTGCCAGCAGTTACTCGATAGGACTAGCCACTGAGCAGTTCTTC
>-|TRBV5-1|TRBD1|TRBJ1-2
CASSPGQANYGYTF
TGCGCCAGCAGCCCGGGACAGGCGAACTATGGCTACACCTTC
>-|TRBV19|-|TRBJ2-2
CASKAPKETGELFF
TGTGCCAGTAAGGCCCCGAAGGAAACCGGGGAGCTGTTTTTT
>-|TRBV5-6|-|TRBJ1-1
CASSPARAGHTEAFF
TGTGCCAGCAGCCCTGCACGCGCAGGCCACACTGAAGCTTTCTTT
>-|TRBV15|-|TRBJ2-5
CATRGERTKKETQYF
TGTGCCACCAGAGGGGAGCGTACCAAAAAAGAGACCCAGTACTTC
>-|TRBV2|TRBD1|TRBJ1-4
CANNRGQGEKLFF
TGTGCTAACAACAGGGGGCAAGGTGAAAAACTGTTTTTT
>-|TRBV21-1|-|TRBJ2-1
CASSKGLAGEQFF
TGTGCCAGCAGCAAAGGACTAGCGGGAGAGCAGTTCTTC
>-|TRBV6-4|-|TRBJ1-2
CASSDSVGGYTF
TGTGCCAGCAGTGACTCCGTAGGTGGCTACACCTTC
>-|TRBV2|-|TRBJ2-7
CASAPSQGYTYEQYF
TGTGCCAGCGCCCCCTCTCAGGGTTACACCTACGAGCAGTACTTC
>-|TRBV11-3|-|TRBJ2-2
CASSSLDGGELFF
TGTGCCAGCAGCTCACTCGATGGCGGGGAGCTGTTTTTT
>-|TRBV5-7|-|TRBJ2-2
CASSSDFTNTGELFF
TGTGCCAGCAGCTCGGACTTCACGAACACCGGGGAGCTGTTTTTT
>-|TRBV5-1|TRBD2|TRBJ2-7
CASSLTREAAYEQYF
TGCGCCAGCAGCTTGACGCGGGAGGCCGCCTACGAGCAGTACTTC
>-|TRBV30|TRBD1|TRBJ1-2
CAWKQGAGYYGYTF
TGTGCCTGGAAGCAGGGGGCAGGGTACTATGGCTACACCTTC
>-|TRBV5-1|TRBD2|TRBJ2-7
CASSSGLAGGPGYEQYF
TGCGCCAGCAGCTCCGGACTAGCGGGAGGGCCGGGGTACGAGCAGTACTTC
>-|TRBV5-1|-|TRBJ2-2
CASSSERRRTGELFF
TGCGCCAGCAGCTCCGAAAGGAGAAGGACCGGGGAGCTGTTTTTT
>once|TRBV6-1|-|TRBJ1-3
CASSRTDGNTIYF
TGTGCCAGCAGTAGGACTGACGGAAACACCATATATTTT
>many|TRBV27|-|TRBJ1-5
CASSSNGQPQHF
TGTGCCAGCAGTTCCAACGGTCAGCCCCAGCATTTT
>-|TRBV9|-|TRBJ1-4
CASSPRPWDEKLFF
TGTGCCAGCAGCCCCCGACCGTGGGATGAAAAACTGTTTTTT